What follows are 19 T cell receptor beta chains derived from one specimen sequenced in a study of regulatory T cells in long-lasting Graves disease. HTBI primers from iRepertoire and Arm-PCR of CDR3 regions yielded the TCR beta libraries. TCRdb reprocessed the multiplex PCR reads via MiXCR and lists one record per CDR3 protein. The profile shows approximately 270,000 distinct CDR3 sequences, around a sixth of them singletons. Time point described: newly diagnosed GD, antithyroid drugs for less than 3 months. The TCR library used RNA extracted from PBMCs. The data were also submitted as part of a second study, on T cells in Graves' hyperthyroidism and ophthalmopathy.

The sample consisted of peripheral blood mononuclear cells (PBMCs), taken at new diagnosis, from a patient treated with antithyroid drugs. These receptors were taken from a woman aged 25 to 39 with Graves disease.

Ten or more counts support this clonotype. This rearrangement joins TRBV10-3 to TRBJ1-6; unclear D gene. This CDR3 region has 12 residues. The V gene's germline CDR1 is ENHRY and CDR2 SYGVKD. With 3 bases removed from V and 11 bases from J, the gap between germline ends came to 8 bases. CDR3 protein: CAISDWEAPLHF. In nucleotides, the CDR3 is TGTGCCATCAGTGATTGGGAGGCACCCCTCCACTTT.

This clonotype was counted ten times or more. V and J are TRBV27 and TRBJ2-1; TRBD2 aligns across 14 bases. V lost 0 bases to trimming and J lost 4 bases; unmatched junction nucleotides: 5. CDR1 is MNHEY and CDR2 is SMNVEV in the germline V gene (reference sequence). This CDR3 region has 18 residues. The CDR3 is CASSLSRRTSGGYNEQFF. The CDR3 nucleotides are TGTGCCAGCAGTTTATCGAGGAGGACTAGCGGGGGGTACAATGAGCAGTTCTTC.

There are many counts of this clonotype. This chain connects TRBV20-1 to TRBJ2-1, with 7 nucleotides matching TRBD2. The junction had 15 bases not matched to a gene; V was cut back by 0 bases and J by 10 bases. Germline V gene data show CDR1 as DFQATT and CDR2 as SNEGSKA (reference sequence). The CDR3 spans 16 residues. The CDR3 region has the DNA TGCAGTGCTAGAGACCCGATCGCCGGGACTAATAACGAGCAGTTCTTC. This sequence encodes CSARDPIAGTNNEQFF.

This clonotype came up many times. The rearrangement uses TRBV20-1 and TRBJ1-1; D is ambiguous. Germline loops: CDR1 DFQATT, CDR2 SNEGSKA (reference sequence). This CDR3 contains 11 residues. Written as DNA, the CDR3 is TGCAGCCAGACCATGAACACTGAAGCTTTCTTT. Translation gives CSQTMNTEAFF.

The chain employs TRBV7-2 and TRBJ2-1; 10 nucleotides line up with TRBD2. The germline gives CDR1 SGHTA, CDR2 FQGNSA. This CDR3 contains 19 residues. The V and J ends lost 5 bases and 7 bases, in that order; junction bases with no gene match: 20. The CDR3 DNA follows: TGTGCCAGCAGCCGGCGGGCTAGCGGGAGTAACACGGTTTCGAATGAGCAGTTCTTC. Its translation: CASSRRASGSNTVSNEQFF.

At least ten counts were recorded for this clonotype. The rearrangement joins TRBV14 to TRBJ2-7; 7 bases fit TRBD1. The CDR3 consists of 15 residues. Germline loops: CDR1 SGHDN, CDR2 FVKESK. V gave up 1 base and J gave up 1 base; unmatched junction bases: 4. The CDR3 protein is CASSQVAQGSYEQYF. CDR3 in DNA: TGTGCCAGCAGCCAAGTGGCACAGGGGTCCTACGAGCAGTACTTC.

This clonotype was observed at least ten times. CDR3 sequence: CASSQGRGGTDTQYF. Here the CDR3 DNA reads TGCGCCAGCAGCCAAGGAAGGGGGGGCACAGATACGCAGTATTTT. This chain connects TRBV4-1 to TRBJ2-3, with D perhaps assigned TRBD1 or TRBD2 (6 bases each). The CDR3 is 15 residues long. CDR1 is MGHRA and CDR2 is YSYEKL in the germline V gene. Trimming stripped 1 base from V and 1 base from J, with 9 bases between.

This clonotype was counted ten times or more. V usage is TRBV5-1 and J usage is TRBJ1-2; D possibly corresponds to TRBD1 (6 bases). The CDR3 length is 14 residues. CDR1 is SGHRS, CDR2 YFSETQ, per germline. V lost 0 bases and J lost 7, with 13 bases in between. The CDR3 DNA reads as TGCGCCAGCAGCTTGGAGGGGGGCGCGACTGGCTACACCTTC. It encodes CASSLEGGATGYTF.

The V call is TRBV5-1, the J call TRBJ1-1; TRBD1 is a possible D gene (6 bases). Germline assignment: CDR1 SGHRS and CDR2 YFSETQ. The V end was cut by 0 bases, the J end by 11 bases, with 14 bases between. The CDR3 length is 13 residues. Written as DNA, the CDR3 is TGCGCCAGCAGCTTGGGGGGGCTGAAGTTGGCTTTCTTT. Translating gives CASSLGGLKLAFF.

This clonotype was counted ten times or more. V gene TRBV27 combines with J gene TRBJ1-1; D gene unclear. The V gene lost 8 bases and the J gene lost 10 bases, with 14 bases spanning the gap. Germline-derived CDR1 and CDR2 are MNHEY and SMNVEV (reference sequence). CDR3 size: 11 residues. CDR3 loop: CASGWMRAAFF. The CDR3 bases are TGTGCCAGCGGGTGGATGCGAGCAGCTTTCTTT.

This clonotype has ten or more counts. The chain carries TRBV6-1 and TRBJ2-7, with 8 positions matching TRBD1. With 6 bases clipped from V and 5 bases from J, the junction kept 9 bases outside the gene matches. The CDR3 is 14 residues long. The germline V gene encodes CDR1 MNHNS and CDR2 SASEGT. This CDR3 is CASSPGTGGHEQYF. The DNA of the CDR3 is TGTGCCAGCAGCCCGGGGACAGGTGGCCACGAGCAGTACTTC.

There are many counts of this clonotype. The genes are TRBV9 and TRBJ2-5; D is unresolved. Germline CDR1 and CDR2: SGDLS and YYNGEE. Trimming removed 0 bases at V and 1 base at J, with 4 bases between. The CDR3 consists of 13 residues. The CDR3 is CASSVGAQETQYF. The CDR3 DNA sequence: TGTGCCAGCAGCGTAGGAGCCCAAGAGACCCAGTACTTC.

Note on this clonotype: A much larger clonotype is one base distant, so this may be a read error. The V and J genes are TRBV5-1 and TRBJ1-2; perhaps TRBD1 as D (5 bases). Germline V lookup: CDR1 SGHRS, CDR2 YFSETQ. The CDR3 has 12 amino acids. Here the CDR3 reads CASRRRGHGYTF. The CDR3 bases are TGTGCCAGCAGGAGGCGGGGACATGGCTACACCTTC.

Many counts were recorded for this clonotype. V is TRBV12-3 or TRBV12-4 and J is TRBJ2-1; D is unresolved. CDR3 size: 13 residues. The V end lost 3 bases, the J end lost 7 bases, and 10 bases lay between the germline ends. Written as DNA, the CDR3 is TGTGCCAGCAGTTTGGCCAGCAGGAATGAGCAGTTCTTC. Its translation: CASSLASRNEQFF.

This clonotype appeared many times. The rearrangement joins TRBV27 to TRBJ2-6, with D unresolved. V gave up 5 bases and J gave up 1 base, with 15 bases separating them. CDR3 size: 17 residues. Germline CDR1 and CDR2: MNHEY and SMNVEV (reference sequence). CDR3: CASSLTTPLSGANVLTF. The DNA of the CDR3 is TGTGCCAGCAGTCTCACTACACCGCTTTCTGGGGCCAACGTCCTGACTTTC.

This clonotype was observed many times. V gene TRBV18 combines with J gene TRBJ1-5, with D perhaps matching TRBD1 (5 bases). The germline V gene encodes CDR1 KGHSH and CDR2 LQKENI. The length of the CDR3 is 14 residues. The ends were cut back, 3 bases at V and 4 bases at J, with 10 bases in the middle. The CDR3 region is CASSPDSQNQPQHF. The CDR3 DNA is TGTGCCAGCTCACCCGACAGTCAAAATCAGCCCCAGCATTTT.

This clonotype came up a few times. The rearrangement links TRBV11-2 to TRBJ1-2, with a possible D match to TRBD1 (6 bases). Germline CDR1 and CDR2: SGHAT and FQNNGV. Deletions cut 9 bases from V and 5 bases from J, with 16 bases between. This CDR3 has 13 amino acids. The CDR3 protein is CASALGRGYGYTF. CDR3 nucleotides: TGTGCCAGTGCTCTGGGGAGGGGGTATGGCTACACCTTC.

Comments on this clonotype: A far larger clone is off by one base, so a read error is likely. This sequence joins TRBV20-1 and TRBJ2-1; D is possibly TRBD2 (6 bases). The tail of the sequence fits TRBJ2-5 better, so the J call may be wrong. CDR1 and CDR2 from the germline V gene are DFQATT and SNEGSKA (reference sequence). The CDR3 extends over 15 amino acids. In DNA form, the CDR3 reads TGCAGTGCTAGTACGTGGGGGGACGGGAAAGAGACCCAGTACTTC. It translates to CSASTWGDGKETQYF.

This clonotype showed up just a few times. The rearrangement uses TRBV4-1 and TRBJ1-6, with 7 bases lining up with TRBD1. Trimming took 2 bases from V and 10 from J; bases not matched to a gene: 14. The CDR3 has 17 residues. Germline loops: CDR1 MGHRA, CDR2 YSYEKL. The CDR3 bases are TGCGCCAGCAGCCAATTAAACAGGGGACGGTTTGAATCACCCCTCCACTTT. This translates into CASSQLNRGRFESPLHF.